The clone carrying this T cell receptor (beta chain) was recorded at least ten times. As yet, its antigen is unknown. These data come from a study of naive and memory T cell subsets. Study conclusions and caveats: Activation and differentiation may alter RNA-based TCR counts. No ground truth validated the naive and memory repertoire findings. From naive to CM, EM and EMRA, diversity decreased and Gini increased.

The beta constant-region primer was an equimolar mix of two oligonucleotides covering TRBC1 and TRBC2. Ligation attached a single-stranded oligonucleotide with a 12-nucleotide UMI and the SP2 primer to the cDNA 3' end. TCRdb redid the calling of the UMI-ligation and nested PCR reads with MiXCR, one entry per CDR3 protein. The repertoire holds under 150,000 distinct CDR3 sequences, about a sixth seen once, with around 0.14% in the top ten. This CDR3 contains 15 residues. CDR1 is LNHDA, CDR2 SQIVND, per germline (reference sequence). Trimming took off 6 bases at V and 2 bases at J, with 13 bases between the two ends.

This receptor was taken from a human donor in good health. The chain recombines TRBV19 with TRBJ2-2, with D uncertain. Material for sequencing was naive CD4+ T cells from blood. The CDR3 DNA is TGTGCCAGTAGCAGCCTTGCCGGTAACACCGGGGAGCTGTTTTTT. Translated, it gives CASSSLAGNTGELFF.